These 14 T cell receptor beta chains were sequenced from one sample in a study of PD-1 blockade in classical Hodgkin lymphoma (dated by TCRdb to the early 2020s). Library construction relied on the immunoSEQ multiplex PCR assay. The table was pulled from immuneACCESS by TCRdb, which kept in-frame rearrangements only. Such tables lose some clones; where checked, under half of the loss comes from unresolved V genes, and the rest has no known cause. Recorded for this sample are around 66,000 clones; over 55% of them occurred a single time. The ten largest clones represent about 9.1% of the sample. This sample's time point label indicates: cycle 2 day 1 (C2D1) of nivolumab. Every trial patient had relapsed after autologous stem cell transplantation, and cohorts A, B and C differed in prior brentuximab vedotin exposure. The source material was peripheral blood mononuclear cells (PBMCs), sampled before the second cycle of nivolumab. Every receptor here comes from a human donor with classical Hodgkin lymphoma.

The rearrangement joins TRBV27 to TRBJ2-1, with D unresolved. Trimming took off 5 bases at V and 8 bases at J, with 16 bases between the two ends. Germline lookup yields CDR1 MNHEY and CDR2 SMNVEV (reference sequence). The CDR3 is 14 amino acids. CDR3 protein: CASSPDFPPYEQFF. The CDR3 DNA is TGTGCCAGCAGTCCTGACTTCCCCCCGTATGAGCAGTTCTTC.

V and J are TRBV9 and TRBJ2-1, with D perhaps TRBD2 (6 bases). With 3 bases removed from V and 4 bases from J, the gap between germline ends came to 14 bases. Germline loops: CDR1 SGDLS, CDR2 YYNGEE. CDR3 size: 15 residues. The CDR3 spells CASSALASAYNEQFF. CDR3 bases: TGTGCCAGCAGCGCTCTGGCTAGCGCTTACAATGAGCAGTTCTTC.

This CDR3 reads CASGTDTGELFF. For the CDR3, the DNA is TGTGCCAGTGGGACGGACACCGGGGAGCTGTTTTTT. The V call is TRBV2, the J call TRBJ2-2, with D perhaps matching TRBD1 or TRBD2 (5 bases each). This CDR3 contains 12 residues. Germline V CDR1 and CDR2: SNHLY, FYNNEI. V shed 9 bases and J shed 3 bases, with 8 bases lying between them.

This clone was seen a few times. This chain links TRBV11-3 with TRBJ2-7; 7 bases align to TRBD2. The trim removed 1 base at V and 2 bases at J, leaving 5 bases unmatched. The CDR3 sequence is 15 residues long. Looked up from germline, CDR1 is SGHNT and CDR2 is YENEEA. This chain's CDR3 is CASSLGSGVTYEQYF. For the CDR3, the DNA is TGTGCCAGCAGCTTAGGGAGCGGGGTAACCTACGAGCAGTACTTC.

The V and J genes are TRBV7-8 and TRBJ1-6; D is perhaps TRBD1 (5 bases). The CDR3 extends over 14 amino acids. Germline-derived CDR1 and CDR2 are SGHVS and FQNEAQ. V dropped 2 bases and J dropped 7 bases, with 9 bases sitting between them. CDR3 sequence reads: CASSLSGWNSPLHF. The CDR3 bases are TGTGCCAGCAGCTTATCAGGGTGGAATTCACCCCTCCACTTT. Using reference TRBV7-8 and TRBJ1-6 for the parts outside the CDR3, the full variable domain is GAGVSQSPRYKVAKRGQDVALRCDPISGHVSLFWYQQALGQGPEFLTYFQNEAQLDKSGLPSDRFFAERPEGSVSTLKIQRTQQEDSAVYLCASSLSGWNSPLHFGNGTRLTVT.

This rearrangement joins TRBV21-1 to TRBJ2-7; the table's D call TRBD1 went unverified against the DNA. TRBV21-1 is a known pseudogene. This CDR3 is built from 18 residues. The DNA for the CDR3 is TGTGCCAGCAGCGCCGGGACATACAAAGGCGGTACGGTGTACGAGCAGTACTTC. This sequence encodes CASSAGTYKGGTVYEQYF.

The V call is TRBV5-6, the J call TRBJ1-1; D ambiguous. V was clipped by 3 bases and J by 3 bases, with 9 bases between them. Germline CDR1 SGHDT, CDR2 YYEEEE. CDR3 size: 13 residues. For the CDR3, the DNA is TGTGCCAGCAGCTCGTCGCCGGACACTGAAGCTTTCTTT. Translation gives CASSSSPDTEAFF.

The chain employs TRBV29-1 and TRBJ1-1; weak D call: TRBD1 (6 bases). CDR1 is SQVTM, CDR2 ANQGSEA, per germline. CDR3 size: 14 residues. The germline V and J ends were trimmed by 5 bases and 0 bases, with 13 bases remaining between them. The CDR3, as DNA: TGCAGCGTTTGGGAACAGGGCATGAACACTGAAGCTTTCTTT. Its translation is CSVWEQGMNTEAFF. The full variable domain, rest sourced from reference TRBV29-1 and TRBJ1-1, is SAVISQKPSRDICQRGTSLTIQCQVDSQVTMMFWYRQQPGQSLTLIATANQGSEATYESGFVIDKFPISRPNLTFSTLTVSNMSPEDSSIYLCSVWEQGMNTEAFFGQGTRLTVV.

This clone was detected only once. The genes are TRBV27 and TRBJ1-2; tentative D call: TRBD1 (5 bases). Trimming took off 2 bases at V and 0 bases at J, with 7 bases between the two ends. The CDR3 runs to 14 residues. The germline CDR1 and CDR2 sequences are MNHEY and SMNVEV (reference sequence). The CDR3 DNA is TGTGCCAGCAGTTTAAGGGGTCCTAACTATGGCTACACCTTC. Translation gives CASSLRGPNYGYTF.

This clone showed up just once. J is TRBJ2-7 and V is TRBV15; 10 bases align to TRBD1. With V trimmed by 1 base and J by 0 bases, 3 bases remained unmatched. Germline lookup yields CDR1 LNHNV and CDR2 YYDKDF (reference sequence). The CDR3 is 16 amino acids. The DNA for the CDR3 is TGTGCCACCAGCAGAGGGACAGGGGGTGGCTCCTACGAGCAGTACTTC. Its protein is CATSRGTGGGSYEQYF.

V is TRBV27 and J is TRBJ1-2; weak D call: TRBD1 (6 bases). Germline values: CDR1 MNHEY, CDR2 SMNVEV (reference sequence). The ends were cut back, 8 bases at V and 5 bases at J, with 9 bases in the middle. This CDR3 spans 11 amino acids. The CDR3: CASGTGYGYTF. CDR3 bases: TGTGCCAGCGGTACAGGGTATGGCTACACCTTC.

This clone was found a few times. This chain uses TRBV11-3 with TRBJ1-6; 10 positions match TRBD1. This CDR3 has 15 amino acids. Germline V CDR1 and CDR2: SGHNT, YENEEA. J gave up 10 bases and V 3 bases, and 6 bases lay outside the gene matches. The CDR3 bases are TGTGCCAGCAGCTTGGGACAGGGGTACAGATCACCCCTCCACTTT. This codes for CASSLGQGYRSPLHF.

The CDR3 reads CASSLEGLPNQPQHF. In DNA form, the CDR3 reads TGTGCCAGCAGCTTGGAAGGGCTCCCCAATCAGCCCCAGCATTTT. The V and J genes are TRBV5-5 and TRBJ1-5; D gene unclear. The CDR3 is made up of 15 amino acids. Trimming pared 0 bases from V and 3 bases from J, leaving 10 bases between. Germline CDR1 SGHKS, CDR2 YYEKEE (reference sequence).

V usage is TRBV19 and J usage is TRBJ1-2; TRBD1 aligns across 8 bases. Germline V lookup: CDR1 LNHDA, CDR2 SQIVND (reference sequence). This CDR3 contains 14 residues. V was pared by 9 bases and J by 5 bases, with 11 bases of the junction left unmatched. The CDR3 DNA is TGTGCCAGCAAAGGGGACAGGCTACCTTATGGCTACACCTTC. It specifies CASKGDRLPYGYTF.